Included here is one T cell receptor beta chain sequence, with context. Its matching antigen is unknown. PCR involved 60 Vbeta and 13 Jbeta primers. TCRdb's copy holds only in-frame clones and misses some; the assay was immunoSEQ multiplex PCR. This table holds roughly 90,000 clones, roughly 82% found once. This entry belongs to a study of cytomegalovirus exposure and HLA in healthy donors. General observations from the study: The authors enumerated over 150 TCR beta chains as linked to cytomegalovirus. It was reported that TCR beta sequences correctly inferred the HLA-A and HLA-B alleles for most subjects.

The CDR3 covers 15 residues. The germline gives CDR1 GTSNPN, CDR2 SVGIG (reference sequence). The V and J ends lost 5 bases and 4 bases, in that order; junction bases with no gene match: 11. V is TRBV30 and J is TRBJ2-3; TRBD2 agrees at 8 bases. Input material: PBMCs. This TCR was recovered from a man aged 25 to 45 in good health and CMV-seropositive. The CDR3 DNA sequence: TGTGCCTGGGGGGTCGGGACTAGGGAACCAGATACGCAGTATTTT. It translates to CAWGVGTREPDTQYF.